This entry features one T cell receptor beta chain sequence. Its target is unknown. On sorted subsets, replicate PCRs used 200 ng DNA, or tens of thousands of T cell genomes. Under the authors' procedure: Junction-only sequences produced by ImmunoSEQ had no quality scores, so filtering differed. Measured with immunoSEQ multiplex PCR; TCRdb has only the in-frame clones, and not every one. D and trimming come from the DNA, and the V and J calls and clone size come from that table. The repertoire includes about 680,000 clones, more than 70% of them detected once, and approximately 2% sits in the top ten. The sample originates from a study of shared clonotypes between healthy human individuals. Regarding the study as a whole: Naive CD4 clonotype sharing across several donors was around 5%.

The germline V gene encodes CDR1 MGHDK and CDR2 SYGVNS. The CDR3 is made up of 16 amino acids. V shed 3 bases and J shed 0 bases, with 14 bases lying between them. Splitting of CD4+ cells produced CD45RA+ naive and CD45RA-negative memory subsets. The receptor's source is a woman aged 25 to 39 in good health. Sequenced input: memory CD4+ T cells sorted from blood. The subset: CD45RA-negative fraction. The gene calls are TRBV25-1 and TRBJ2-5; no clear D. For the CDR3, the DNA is TGTGCCAGCAGTGACCCACGGATCTGGTACCAAGAGACCCAGTACTTC. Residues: CASSDPRIWYQETQYF.